What follows describes a single T cell receptor beta chain. Its antigen is undetermined. The sample belongs to a study of T cell repertoires in cytomegalovirus infection. Study-wide results and limits: HLA-C-restricted TCR beta clonotypes specific for CMV led the ex vivo response.

TCRdb reanalysed the reads using MiXCR and keeps one entry per CDR3 protein. This sample has more than 250,000 distinct CDR3 sequences, with roughly 25% found just once. Germline lookup yields CDR1 MNHEY and CDR2 SMNVEV (reference sequence). There are 13 residues in the CDR3. Trimming pared 4 bases from V and 5 bases from J, leaving 11 bases between. The TCR sequence derives from a human donor in good health (CMV status not recorded). Some clones in this sample may be carry-over from other donors' samples. This material consisted of cultured PBMCs, taken from culture after CMV antigen stimulation. The chain uses TRBV27 and TRBJ1-1, with D possibly matching TRBD1 (5 bases). CDR3 bases: TGTGCCAGCAGTTCCGAGGGGAGGACTGAAGCTTTCTTT. This encodes CASSSEGRTEAFF.